Following are 29 T cell receptor beta chains from one sample sequenced in a study of blood T cell repertoires in COVID-19. TCRdb's copy holds only in-frame clones and misses some; the assay was immunoSEQ multiplex PCR. This sample has 120,000 or so clones, with around 89% found just once. The sequenced sample consisted of peripheral blood. These receptors all stem from a man over 45 with acute or convalescent COVID-19.

The count of this clone is one. The V and J genes are TRBV3-1 (or the pseudogene TRBV3-2) and TRBJ1-6; perhaps TRBD1 as D (5 bases). Germline V CDR1 and CDR2: LGHDT, YNNKEL (reference sequence). The V and J ends lost 0 bases and 0 bases respectively, with 9 bases between them. CDR3 length: 17 amino acids. The CDR3 DNA follows: TGTGCCAGCAGCCAAGAGGGGGGGAGCTCCTATAATTCACCCCTCCACTTT. Protein: CASSQEGGSSYNSPLHF.

The V gene is TRBV5-1, the J gene TRBJ2-5; 8 bases align to TRBD2. Germline lookup yields CDR1 SGHRS and CDR2 YFSETQ. Germline trimming cut 4 bases from V and 5 bases from J; bases unmatched to any gene: 10. This CDR3 has 15 residues. The CDR3 protein is CASSQSGSSGETQYF. The CDR3 DNA is TGCGCCAGCAGCCAGAGCGGGAGCTCCGGTGAGACCCAGTACTTC.

V is TRBV12-3 or TRBV12-4 and J is TRBJ1-5; no firm D call. Deletions cut 3 bases from V and 6 bases from J, with 6 bases between. The CDR3 covers 12 residues. CDR3 sequence (DNA): TGTGCCAGCAGTTTCACTGGTCAGCCCCAGCATTTT. This gives the protein CASSFTGQPQHF.

V usage is TRBV12-5 and J usage is TRBJ2-7, with D uncertain. V lost 4 bases and J lost 1, with 11 bases in between. Germline lookup yields CDR1 LGHNT and CDR2 FRNRAP. The CDR3 sequence is 14 residues long. CDR3 sequence reads: CASGSATLSYEQYF. The DNA of the CDR3 is TGTGCTAGTGGTTCCGCCACTCTGTCCTACGAGCAGTACTTC.

V is TRBV3-1 (or the pseudogene TRBV3-2) and J is TRBJ1-4; maybe TRBD1 (6 bases). V shed 1 base and J shed 7 bases, with 13 bases lying between them. CDR1 and CDR2 from the germline V gene are LGHDT and YNNKEL (reference sequence). The CDR3 consists of 15 residues. The CDR3 nucleotides read TGTGCCAGCAGCCAAGGAAACAGGGTAATTGAAAAACTGTTTTTT. It is translated as CASSQGNRVIEKLFF.

V and J are TRBV30 and TRBJ2-1; 7 bases fit TRBD2. The CDR3 has 12 amino acids. Unmatched junction bases numbered 2, after V lost 0 bases and J lost 9 bases. From germline, CDR1 is GTSNPN and CDR2 SVGIG (reference sequence). CDR3 nucleotide sequence: TGTGCCTGGAGTGTTATAGCGGGTGAGCAGTTCTTC. It is translated as CAWSVIAGEQFF. The variable domain in full, completed from reference TRBV30 and TRBJ2-1, reads SQTIHQWPATLVQPVGSPLSLECTVEGTSNPNLYWYRQAAGRGLQLLFYSVGIGQISSEVPQNLSASRPQDRQFILSSKKLLLSDSGFYLCAWSVIAGEQFFGPGTRLTVL.

To note about this clone: The germline gene is not matched at one end of the junction; a read error may be the cause. The gene calls are TRBV12-5 and TRBJ1-3; tentatively, D is TRBD1 (6 bases). Germline V gene lookup returns CDR1 LGHNT and CDR2 FRNRAP. This CDR3 is built from 14 residues. The CDR3 loop is CSGGRDYSGNTIYF. CDR3 bases: TGCTCGGGGGGCCGCGATTACTCTGGAAACACCATATATTTT.

V and J are TRBV6-2 or TRBV6-3 and TRBJ1-1; D unclear. The V end was cut by 0 bases, the J end by 8 bases, with 13 bases between. This CDR3 contains 14 residues. Germline V gene sequence: CDR1 MNHEY, CDR2 SVGEGT. CDR3 nucleotide sequence: TGTGCCAGCAGTTACTCGGGCGCCAGACCCGAAGCTTTCTTT. Encoded protein: CASSYSGARPEAFF.

The V gene is TRBV5-1, the J gene TRBJ2-7; the D is unclear. The CDR3 is made up of 14 amino acids. The germline CDR1 and CDR2 sequences are SGHRS and YFSETQ. Trimming cost V 1 base and J 5 bases, with 13 bases left between them. The CDR3 is CASSLLPGRNEQYF. The CDR3, as DNA: TGCGCCAGCAGCTTGTTACCGGGTCGGAACGAGCAGTACTTC.

The chain combines TRBV19 with TRBJ1-4, with D perhaps TRBD1 (5 bases). The CDR3 sequence is 15 residues long. V lost 3 bases to trimming and J lost 0 bases, with 8 bases between them. Per the germline V gene, CDR1 is LNHDA and CDR2 is SQIVND (reference sequence). This CDR3 is CASSIGGTTNEKLFF. CDR3 nucleotides: TGTGCCAGTAGTATTGGGGGGACAACTAATGAAAAACTGTTTTTT.

This chain uses TRBV29-1 with TRBJ2-1; TRBD2 matches at 7 bases. CDR3 length equals 14 residues. Germline V lookup: CDR1 SQVTM, CDR2 ANQGSEA. Trimming at V came to 0 bases and at J to 5 bases, leaving 4 bases not matched to a gene. The CDR3 protein is CSVEERDYNNEQFF. CDR3 bases: TGCAGCGTTGAAGAAAGGGACTATAACAATGAGCAGTTCTTC.

The V call is TRBV14, the J call TRBJ2-3; possibly TRBD2 for D (5 bases). V lost 0 bases and J lost 1, with 14 bases in between. CDR1 is SGHDN, CDR2 FVKESK, per germline. The CDR3 extends over 17 amino acids. In DNA, the CDR3 is TGTGCCAGCAGCCAAGATGGACTCTCCGTCCGCACAGATACGCAGTATTTT. This encodes CASSQDGLSVRTDTQYF. The whole variable domain, remainder taken from reference TRBV14 and TRBJ2-3, is EAGVTQFPSHSVIEKGQTVTLRCDPISGHDNLYWYRRVMGKEIKFLLHFVKESKQDESGMPNNRFLAERTGGTYSTLKVQPAELEDSGVYFCASSQDGLSVRTDTQYFGPGTRLTVL.

CDR3 sequence reads: CAIRTGTYEQYF. The DNA for the CDR3 is TGTGCCATCAGGACAGGTACCTACGAGCAGTACTTC. The V gene is TRBV10-3, the J gene TRBJ2-7; D might be TRBD1 (6 bases). Germline V CDR1 and CDR2: ENHRY, SYGVKD. This CDR3 region has 12 residues. Deletions cut 6 bases from V and 2 bases from J, with 8 bases between.

This clone was seen a few times. This rearrangement joins TRBV6-1 to TRBJ2-7; 10 nucleotides match TRBD1. Germline CDR1 reads MNHNS; CDR2 reads SASEGT. V lost 2 bases, J lost 2 bases, and 3 bases stayed unmatched. This CDR3 comprises 15 residues. The CDR3 bases are TGTGCCAGCAGTGAACCGGGGACAGGGGCCTACGAGCAGTACTTC. Translating it yields CASSEPGTGAYEQYF.

Worth noting for this clone: A read error may produce the germline difference seen at one junction end. The V gene is TRBV11-2, the J gene TRBJ2-5, with 11 bases identical to TRBD2. The germline V gene has CDR1 SGHAT and CDR2 FQNNGV. This CDR3 contains 18 residues. The CDR3 DNA sequence: TGTGCCAGCAGGTTAGGGAGGGAACTAGCGGGAGTAAGGGAGACCCAGTACTTC. Its protein product is CASRLGRELAGVRETQYF. The entire variable domain, with the rest obtained from reference TRBV11-2 and TRBJ2-5, is as follows: EAGVAQSPRYKIIEKRQSVAFWCNPISGHATLYWYQQILGQGPKLLIQFQNNGVVDDSQLPKDRFSAERLKGVDSTLKIQPAKLEDSAVYLCASRLGRELAGVRETQYFGPGTRLLVL.

This CDR3 reads CASSIKGQTLGSTEAFF. In nucleotides, the CDR3 is TGTGCCAGTAGTATAAAAGGACAGACCCTCGGGTCCACTGAAGCTTTCTTT. The V and J genes are TRBV19 and TRBJ1-1; maybe TRBD1 (6 bases). Trimming pared 2 bases from V and 4 bases from J, leaving 20 bases between. CDR1 and CDR2 from the germline V gene are LNHDA and SQIVND (reference sequence). This CDR3 spans 17 amino acids.

This chain links TRBV2 with TRBJ2-5; D is undetermined. Germline V CDR1 and CDR2: SNHLY, FYNNEI. The CDR3 length is 13 residues. V was clipped by 4 bases and J by 4 bases, with 10 bases between them. The CDR3 spells CASSVYGSETQYF. The CDR3 region has the DNA TGTGCCAGCAGTGTGTACGGGTCAGAGACCCAGTACTTC.

Of note for this clone: An end of the junction differs from the germline gene, which may be a read error. This chain joins TRBV11-3 and TRBJ2-1; 12 bases are shared with TRBD2. Germline V gene lookup returns CDR1 SGHNT and CDR2 YENEEA. CDR3 length: 15 amino acids. The CDR3 sequence: CASSLALGLAGQTLF. DNA of the CDR3: TGTGCCAGCAGCTTAGCCCTCGGACTAGCGGGACAAACGCTCTTC. Based on the CDR3 plus reference TRBV11-3 and TRBJ2-1, the full variable domain is EAGVVQSPRYKIIEKKQPVAFWCNPISGHNTLYWYLQNLGQGPELLIRYENEEAVDDSQLPKDRFSAERLKGVDSTLKIQPAELGDSAVYLCASSLALGLAGQTLFGPGTRLTVL.

V usage is TRBV2 and J usage is TRBJ1-3, with unresolved D. In germline, CDR1 is SNHLY, CDR2 FYNNEI. The CDR3 has 14 amino acids. Trimming took 6 bases from V and 0 from J, leaving 9 bases between them. The CDR3 DNA sequence: TGTGCCAGCAGGATACAGAACTCTGGAAACACCATATATTTT. It yields the protein CASRIQNSGNTIYF.

The genes are TRBV11-3 and TRBJ1-1; D uncertain. Germline V CDR1 and CDR2: SGHNT, YENEEA. Between the trimmed V and J ends, which lost 5 bases and 1 base, there was a span of 8 bases. This CDR3 comprises 13 residues. The CDR3 DNA follows: TGTGCCAGCAGCGTCAGGAAGAACACTGAAGCTTTCTTT. Translated: CASSVRKNTEAFF.

Only one count was recorded for this clone. Additional DNA sequences in this sample encode the identical CDR3. The chain combines TRBV7-9 with TRBJ2-7; TRBD1 agrees at 9 bases. V lost 3 bases, J lost 5 bases, and 5 bases stayed unmatched. This CDR3 region has 14 residues. Germline V gene data show CDR1 as SEHNR and CDR2 as FQNEAQ (reference sequence). The CDR3 reads CASSLAGTGNEQYF. The CDR3 DNA follows: TGTGCCAGCAGCTTGGCCGGGACAGGGAACGAGCAGTACTTC. Variable domain in full (rest from reference TRBV7-9 and TRBJ2-7): DTGVSQNPRHKITKRGQNVTFRCDPISEHNRLYWYRQTLGQGPEFLTYFQNEAQLEKSRLLSDRFSAERPKGSFSTLEIQRTEQGDSAMYLCASSLAGTGNEQYFGPGTRLTVT.

This chain uses TRBV3-1 (or the pseudogene TRBV3-2) with TRBJ2-7; D unclear. The CDR3 consists of 14 residues. The germline V gene encodes CDR1 LGHDT and CDR2 YNNKEL (reference sequence). V was pared by 1 base and J by 6 bases, with 13 bases between. CDR3 nucleotides: TGTGCCAGCAGCCAAGGGTTTCGAGTACGCGAGCAGTACTTC. Translated: CASSQGFRVREQYF.

V usage is TRBV6-5 and J usage is TRBJ1-6; D unresolved. Trimming stripped 9 bases from V and 6 bases from J, with 15 bases between. Germline CDR1 reads MNHEY; CDR2 reads SVGAGI. This CDR3 is built from 14 residues. CDR3 sequence (DNA): TGTGCCAGAAACGGTCGGGATTTTAATTCACCCCTCCACTTT. This codes for CARNGRDFNSPLHF.

The chain links TRBV12-3 or TRBV12-4 to TRBJ2-5; the match to TRBD1 covers 7 bases. The CDR3 spans 13 residues. V was pared by 7 bases and J by 1 base, with 3 bases of the junction left unmatched. The CDR3 nucleotides are TGTGCCAGCATGACAGGGACCCAAGAGACCCAGTACTTC. This encodes CASMTGTQETQYF.

The chain is built from TRBV20-1 and TRBJ2-1, with D possibly matching TRBD2 (7 bases). The CDR3 length is 14 residues. V was shortened by 3 bases and J by 8 bases, with 17 bases between the two germline ends. Per germline, CDR1 DFQATT and CDR2 SNEGSKA (reference sequence). The CDR3 DNA is TGCAGTGCTAGTAGTAGCGGGCGGGGGCATGAGCAGTTCTTC. This translates into CSASSSGRGHEQFF.

A single count supports this clone. This chain uses TRBV9 with TRBJ1-6, with 7 bases that match TRBD1. J lost 5 bases, V lost 6 bases, and 5 bases had no gene match. This CDR3 is built from 14 residues. CDR1 SGDLS and CDR2 YYNGEE come from the germline V gene. The CDR3: CASNRDRNNSPLHF. In DNA form, the CDR3 reads TGTGCCAGCAACAGGGACAGAAATAATTCACCCCTCCACTTT.

The chain uses TRBV7-9 and TRBJ1-1; 10 positions agree with TRBD1. The trim removed 6 bases at V and 1 base at J, leaving 8 bases unmatched. The CDR3 is made up of 16 amino acids. Germline V CDR1 and CDR2: SEHNR, FQNEAQ (reference sequence). The CDR3 region has the DNA TGTGCCAGCAGACGGGACAGGGGAGTAGCGAACACTGAAGCTTTCTTT. The encoded protein is CASRRDRGVANTEAFF. The full variable domain, completed using reference TRBV7-9 and TRBJ1-1, is DTGVSQNPRHKITKRGQNVTFRCDPISEHNRLYWYRQTLGQGPEFLTYFQNEAQLEKSRLLSDRFSAERPKGSFSTLEIQRTEQGDSAMYLCASRRDRGVANTEAFFGQGTRLTVV.

This clone was counted between two and nine times. This chain uses TRBV27 with TRBJ1-2; the match to TRBD1 covers 11 bases. The V and J ends lost 8 bases and 8 bases, in that order; junction bases with no gene match: 19. This CDR3 spans 17 amino acids. Germline CDR1 is MNHEY and CDR2 is SMNVEV (reference sequence). CDR3 coding DNA: TGTGCCAGCCGATCCTTGGGGACAGGGGGTACCTCATCGGGCTACACCTTC. Protein product: CASRSLGTGGTSSGYTF.

The chain joins TRBV3-1 (or the pseudogene TRBV3-2) to TRBJ2-1, with 11 bases aligning to TRBD2. Germline assignment: CDR1 LGHDT and CDR2 YNNKEL (reference sequence). The V gene end was trimmed by 1 base and the J gene end by 3 bases; junction bases not matched to a gene: 2. This CDR3 is built from 16 residues. The DNA for the CDR3 is TGTGCCAGCAGCCAAGTCGGGACTAGCGGCTACAATGAGCAGTTCTTC. Translation gives CASSQVGTSGYNEQFF.